The 25 T cell receptor beta chains below come from one sample, sequenced in a study of blood T cells in healthy people across ages. Primed by a sample-barcoded 5' primer and a J-beta primer mix, a second PCR proceeded for 7 to 11 cycles. MiXCR was run by TCRdb on the 5' RACE reads, yielding one entry per CDR3 protein. The table records about a million distinct CDR3 sequences, 48% of them present only once. The sample was blood. These receptors were obtained from a man aged 30 to 39 in good health.

With regard to this clonotype: The DNA is omitted, as the CDR3 cannot be located on it reliably, and the CDR3 follows TCRdb's listing. This chain uses TRBV5-1 with TRBJ2-7; TRBD2 reflects the table's D call only, with no check against the DNA. Germline loops: CDR1 SGHRS, CDR2 YFSETQ. Both ends counted, the CDR3 spans 20 residues. The CDR3 protein is CGMRQQLGTSGGWPRYEQYF.

The chain joins TRBV2 to TRBJ1-5; D remains unclear. The CDR3 consists of 13 residues. Per the germline V gene, CDR1 is SNHLY and CDR2 is FYNNEI. V lost 8 bases and J lost 4, with 12 bases in between. This CDR3 is CASARGLNQPQHF. CDR3 bases: TGTGCCAGCGCCCGAGGCCTAAATCAGCCCCAGCATTTT. Full variable domain (rest looked up from reference TRBV2 and TRBJ1-5): EPEVTQTPSHQVTQMGQEVILRCVPISNHLYFYWYRQILGQKVEFLVSFYNNEISEKSEIFDDQFSVERPDGSNFTLKIRSTKLEDSAMYFCASARGLNQPQHFGDGTRLSIL.

The table lists this clonotype with a few counts. This sequence joins TRBV4-1 and TRBJ1-2, with TRBD1 identical over 7 bases. Germline values: CDR1 MGHRA, CDR2 YSYEKL. V was pared by 1 base and J by 4 bases, with 6 bases of the junction left unmatched. There are 15 residues in the CDR3. CDR3 amino acids: CASSQGGGDSYGYTF. CDR3 bases: TGCGCCAGCAGCCAAGGCGGAGGGGACAGCTATGGCTACACCTTC.

This chain joins TRBV25-1 and TRBJ2-3; 9 nucleotides match TRBD2. The J segment lost 7 bases and the V segment lost 1 base, leaving 3 bases of the junction unmatched. The CDR3 runs to 14 residues. Germline assignment: CDR1 MGHDK and CDR2 SYGVNS. CDR3 DNA sequence: TGTGCCAGCAGTGAATCGCGGGGGGGATATACGCAGTATTTT. Its protein product is CASSESRGGYTQYF.

The chain links TRBV11-3 to TRBJ2-5; perhaps TRBD1 as D (5 bases). The J call may be mistaken, given a closer DNA end match to TRBJ2-7. CDR3 length equals 15 residues. Per germline, CDR1 SGHNT and CDR2 YENEEA. The CDR3 region is CASSLGSPGNYEQYF. Here the CDR3 DNA reads TGTGCCAGCAGCTTAGGGTCCCCAGGGAACTACGAGCAGTACTTC.

This clonotype was counted once. This chain links TRBV7-6 with TRBJ2-1; 9 bases agree with TRBD1. The germline V gene encodes CDR1 SGHVS and CDR2 FNYEAQ. The CDR3 has 19 amino acids. V lost 1 base, J lost 1 base, and 11 bases stayed unmatched. The CDR3 nucleotides read TGTGCCAGCAGCTTAGTCGGGACAGGGACCCTTCTTTCCTACAATGAGCAGTTCTTC. Protein sequence: CASSLVGTGTLLSYNEQFF. Using reference TRBV7-6 and TRBJ2-1 for the parts outside the CDR3, the full variable domain is GAGVSQSPRYKVTKRGQDVALRCDPISGHVSLYWYRQALGQGPEFLTYFNYEAQQDKSGLPNDRFSAERPEGSISTLTIQRTEQRDSAMYRCASSLVGTGTLLSYNEQFFGPGTRLTVL.

CDR3 amino acids: CASSEALDREWFEQYF. CDR3 nucleotides: TGTGCCAGCAGTGAAGCCCTGGACAGGGAGTGGTTCGAGCAGTACTTC. V and J are TRBV2 and TRBJ2-7; 8 bases fit TRBD1. CDR3 size: 16 residues. CDR1 is SNHLY, CDR2 FYNNEI, per germline. J gave up 6 bases and V 0 bases, and 10 bases lay outside the gene matches.

The chain has TRBV24-1 and TRBJ1-5, with D possibly TRBD1 on 5 matching bases. The CDR3 spans 16 residues. Trimming cost V 2 bases and J 1 base, with 11 bases left between them. Germline V CDR1 and CDR2: KGHDR, SFDVKD. The CDR3 loop is CATSDSGRGSNQPQHF. The CDR3 DNA reads TGTGCCACCAGTGATTCAGGTCGGGGGAGCAATCAGCCCCAGCATTTT.

V gene TRBV6-1 combines with J gene TRBJ2-1, with D perhaps matching TRBD1 or TRBD2 (5 bases each). The CDR3 extends over 15 amino acids. Trimming took off 8 bases at V and 8 bases at J, with 22 bases between the two ends. Looked up from germline, CDR1 is MNHNS and CDR2 is SASEGT. The CDR3 DNA reads TGTGCCAGCCGTAGTAGGGGATTGGGGGTCGATGAGCAGTTCTTC. Protein: CASRSRGLGVDEQFF.

This rearrangement joins TRBV28 to TRBJ1-5; D not resolved. CDR3 size: 15 residues. Trimming cost V 8 bases and J 1 base, with 15 bases left between them. The germline V gene encodes CDR1 MDHEN and CDR2 SYDVKM. This chain's CDR3 is CASGPWGESNQPQHF. In nucleotides, the CDR3 is TGTGCCAGCGGACCGTGGGGAGAAAGCAATCAGCCCCAGCATTTT.

The CDR3 coding sequence is TGTGCCAGCAGCACGGGGGGCCTTCCAGATACGCAGTATTTT. Protein sequence: CASSTGGLPDTQYF. The chain joins TRBV6-6 to TRBJ2-3; possibly TRBD2 for D (7 bases). In germline, CDR1 is MNHNY, CDR2 SVGAGI (reference sequence). The ends were cut back, 6 bases at V and 4 bases at J, with 14 bases in the middle. CDR3 length: 14 amino acids.

J is TRBJ2-1 and V is TRBV20-1; D gene unclear. Germline V gives CDR1 DFQATT, CDR2 SNEGSKA (reference sequence). Deletions cut 6 bases from V and 7 bases from J, with 7 bases between. The CDR3 has 10 residues. This CDR3 is CSASRNEQFF. CDR3 coding DNA: TGCAGTGCCTCGAGGAATGAGCAGTTCTTC.

The chain employs TRBV20-1 and TRBJ1-6; no reliable D call. V was cut by 2 bases and J by 7 bases, with 15 bases left in between. From germline, CDR1 is DFQATT and CDR2 SNEGSKA (reference sequence). The CDR3 spans 15 residues. CDR3 loop: CSARPSGFVNSPLHF. The CDR3 DNA reads TGCAGTGCTAGACCCAGCGGATTTGTAAATTCACCCCTCCACTTT.

This clonotype was recorded a few times. This chain uses TRBV5-1 with TRBJ2-6, with D tentatively TRBD2 (5 bases). Germline-derived CDR1 and CDR2 are SGHRS and YFSETQ. V lost 4 bases and J 4 bases, leaving 12 bases between the germline ends. CDR3 length equals 15 residues. The CDR3 bases are TGCGCCAGCAGCCTCAACCTAGCCGGGGCCAACGTCCTGACTTTC. The encoded protein is CASSLNLAGANVLTF.

The chain uses TRBV9 and TRBJ2-7, with TRBD2 identical over 10 bases. CDR1 and CDR2 (germline): SGDLS, YYNGEE. The CDR3 is made up of 16 amino acids. V was pared by 0 bases and J by 3 bases, with 6 bases of the junction left unmatched. CDR3 nucleotide sequence: TGTGCCAGCAGCGTAGCGGCTAGCGGGGGTTTCTACGAGCAGTACTTC. This gives the protein CASSVAASGGFYEQYF.

This clonotype was seen once. J is TRBJ2-1 and V is TRBV27; D may correspond to TRBD1 or TRBD2 (5 bases each). This CDR3 contains 16 residues. Trimming removed 7 bases from V and 6 bases from J, with 22 bases in between. Germline loops: CDR1 MNHEY, CDR2 SMNVEV (reference sequence). CDR3 sequence reads: CASKSYRDQNFNEQFF. The CDR3 nucleotides are TGTGCCAGCAAATCATACCGGGACCAGAACTTCAATGAGCAGTTCTTC.

The rearrangement joins TRBV5-1 to TRBJ2-3, with D tentatively TRBD1 (6 bases). Germline V gene data show CDR1 as SGHRS and CDR2 as YFSETQ. The length of the CDR3 is 15 residues. The ends were cut back, 4 bases at V and 3 bases at J, with 15 bases in the middle. The chain's CDR3 is CASSMQSRGTDTQYF. The CDR3 DNA reads TGCGCCAGCAGCATGCAGAGTAGGGGGACAGATACGCAGTATTTT.

The rearrangement links TRBV21-1 to TRBJ2-5. TRBV21-1 is a recognized pseudogene. The CDR3 runs to 16 residues. The CDR3 DNA reads as TGTGCCAGCAGCAAATTTACAGAAAAAAACCAAGAGACCCAGTACTTC. Protein sequence: CASSKFTEKNQETQYF.

This clonotype was observed a few times. The CDR3 is CASSYNRDRVQYF. The DNA for the CDR3 is TGTGCCAGCAGTTACAACAGGGACCGGGTGCAGTACTTC. This chain joins TRBV12-3 or TRBV12-4 and TRBJ2-7; D is possibly TRBD1 (6 bases). The CDR3 length is 13 residues. The ends were cut back, 4 bases at V and 9 bases at J, with 16 bases in the middle.

The gene calls are TRBV9 and TRBJ2-7, with D tentatively TRBD1 (5 bases). The length of the CDR3 is 16 residues. Per the germline V gene, CDR1 is SGDLS and CDR2 is YYNGEE. The V and J ends lost 0 bases and 2 bases respectively, with 15 bases between them. The CDR3 spells CASSVAGSGPPYEQYF. Here the CDR3 DNA reads TGTGCCAGCAGCGTAGCAGGGTCTGGCCCCCCCTACGAGCAGTACTTC.

This clonotype was observed a handful of times. This chain joins TRBV29-1 and TRBJ2-1; D call uncertain. The CDR3 sequence is 16 residues long. Germline CDR1 is SQVTM and CDR2 is ANQGSEA. V lost 0 bases to trimming and J lost 2 bases, with 14 bases between them. CDR3 sequence (DNA): TGCAGCGTTGAAGATAGATCGGCCTTCGCCTACAATGAGCAGTTCTTC. Translation: CSVEDRSAFAYNEQFF.

This clonotype was seen more than once but under ten times. DNA for the CDR3: TGCGCCAGCAGCCAAGCGGAGGGACTAGTCTTGGAGACCCAGTACTTC. It specifies CASSQAEGLVLETQYF. The rearrangement links TRBV4-1 to TRBJ2-5; 8 nucleotides match TRBD2. With V trimmed by 1 base and J by 5 bases, 9 bases remained unmatched. The V gene's germline CDR1 is MGHRA and CDR2 YSYEKL. The CDR3 runs 16 residues.

The rearrangement uses TRBV4-2 and TRBJ2-7; 7 bases match TRBD1. This CDR3 has 18 residues. Unmatched junction bases numbered 17, after V lost 3 bases and J lost 3 bases. Per germline, CDR1 LGHNA and CDR2 YNFKEQ. The CDR3 loop is CASSHVWHGTDANYEQYF. CDR3 bases: TGTGCCAGCAGCCACGTGTGGCATGGGACAGATGCTAACTACGAGCAGTACTTC.

The chain employs TRBV7-8 and TRBJ1-2; tentatively, D is TRBD1 (6 bases). Germline lookup yields CDR1 SGHVS and CDR2 FQNEAQ. V dropped 2 bases and J dropped 3 bases, with 19 bases sitting between them. This CDR3 region has 17 residues. The CDR3 region is CASSLPRDTLWDYGYTF. The DNA of the CDR3 is TGTGCCAGCAGCTTACCCCGGGACACCCTATGGGACTATGGCTACACCTTC.

This rearrangement joins TRBV7-3 to TRBJ2-7, with 10 bases aligning to TRBD1. The last part of the DNA fits TRBJ2-5 better; the J call may be wrong. The germline CDR1 and CDR2 sequences are SGHTA and FQGTGA. The CDR3 is 15 amino acids. In DNA, the CDR3 is TGTGCCAGCAGCTTAATGGGACAGGGGACCGAGACCCAGTACTTC. This encodes CASSLMGQGTETQYF.